The rows below give T cell receptor beta chains drawn from one sample of a study of control samples from healthy donors and cancer patients. Method: immunoSEQ multiplex PCR; TCRdb's copy keeps in-frame clones and lacks some. The repertoire holds around 130,000 clones, with approximately 94% as singletons. The sample was blood. The receptors shown here come from a man aged 25 to 45 in good health. Both conserved end residues are part of each CDR3. A D gene is named only where the DNA matches it firmly. Clone sizes are given selectively: once, few, many, or a class where the clone is expanded.

d_gene	j_gene	v_gene	abundance	CDR3aa	CDR3nt
NA	TRBJ2-3	TRBV6-4	NA	CASSDVRTSVGDTQYF	TGTGCCAGCAGTGACGTCAGGACCAGTGTGGGTGATACGCAGTATTTT
NA	TRBJ1-1	TRBV9	NA	CASSPQGGGNTEAFF	TGTGCCAGCAGCCCCCAAGGGGGGGGGAACACTGAAGCTTTCTTT
NA	TRBJ2-7	TRBV6-5	NA	CASSRDGSYEQYF	TGTGCCAGCAGCCGGGACGGCTCCTACGAGCAGTACTTC
NA	TRBJ1-1	TRBV7-6	NA	CASSLAPGAPEAFF	TGTGCCAGCAGCTTAGCCCCGGGGGCCCCTGAAGCTTTCTTT
TRBD1	TRBJ2-1	TRBV7-9	NA	CASSLGTGVIDEQFF	TGTGCCAGCAGCTTAGGGACAGGGGTGATCGATGAGCAGTTCTTC
NA	TRBJ2-5	TRBV4-1	NA	CASRTGGTQYF	TGCGCCAGTCGGACCGGCGGGACCCAGTACTTC
NA	TRBJ2-1	TRBV30	NA	CAWGVGGNEQFF	TGTGCCTGGGGGGTCGGTGGCAATGAGCAGTTCTTC
NA	TRBJ1-2	TRBV2	NA	CASSVQVRDYGYTF	TGTGCCAGCAGCGTACAGGTTCGTGACTATGGCTACACCTTC
NA	TRBJ1-6	TRBV30	NA	CAWEPLGRNSPLHF	TGTGCCTGGGAACCCCTGGGGAGAAATTCACCCCTCCACTTT
NA	TRBJ1-5	TRBV2	NA	CASSESRVVQPQHF	TGTGCCAGCAGTGAATCCCGCGTAGTTCAGCCCCAGCATTTT
TRBD2	TRBJ2-5	TRBV7-9	once	CASSSGLAGPIETQYF	TGTGCCAGCAGTTCCGGACTAGCGGGGCCTATTGAGACCCAGTACTTC
TRBD1	TRBJ1-1	TRBV4-3	NA	CASSTRQGGRTEAFF	TGCGCCAGCAGCACCCGACAGGGGGGACGTACTGAAGCTTTCTTT
TRBD2	TRBJ2-2	TRBV9	NA	CASSVGTSGGTGELFF	TGTGCCAGCAGCGTAGGAACTAGCGGGGGCACCGGGGAGCTGTTTTTT
NA	TRBJ2-1	TRBV5-1	NA	CASSLDIGTSYNEQFF	TGCGCCAGCAGCTTGGATATCGGGACCTCCTACAATGAGCAGTTCTTC
NA	TRBJ2-1	TRBV18	NA	CASSAQGGNEQFF	TGTGCCAGCTCAGCGCAGGGCGGAAATGAGCAGTTCTTC
NA	TRBJ1-5	TRBV2	NA	CASLGRSSNQPQHF	TGTGCCAGCCTTGGGCGGTCGAGCAATCAGCCCCAGCATTTT
NA	TRBJ1-1	TRBV4-3	NA	CASSYDWGTEAFF	TGCGCCAGCAGCTACGACTGGGGGACTGAAGCTTTCTTT
NA	TRBJ1-5	TRBV5-1	NA	CASSLTGSSNQPQHF	TGCGCCAGCAGCTTAACAGGGTCCAGCAATCAGCCCCAGCATTTT
NA	TRBJ2-7	TRBV4-3	NA	CASSRHRDGYEQYF	TGCGCCAGCAGCCGTCACCGGGACGGCTACGAGCAGTACTTC
NA	TRBJ1-5	TRBV19	NA	CASSMDGLGNQPQHF	TGTGCCAGTAGTATGGATGGGCTTGGCAATCAGCCCCAGCATTTT
TRBD2	TRBJ2-3	TRBV3-1/TRBV3-2	NA	CASSPGLAGTYTQYF	TGTGCCAGCAGCCCGGGACTAGCGGGCACATATACGCAGTATTTT
NA	TRBJ2-6	TRBV19	NA	CASSIVSSGANVLTF	TGTGCCAGTAGTATTGTCAGCTCTGGGGCCAACGTCCTGACTTTC
NA	TRBJ1-2	TRBV4-3	NA	CASSQDLATDYGYTF	TGCGCCAGCAGCCAAGATTTGGCGACAGACTATGGCTACACCTTC
TRBD2	TRBJ2-1	TRBV4-2	NA	CASSRTSGGAPVTYNEQFF	TGTGCCAGCAGCCGGACTAGCGGGGGGGCCCCGGTCACCTACAATGAGCAGTTCTTC
TRBD1	TRBJ2-2	TRBV6-5	NA	CASSFRPGTGTGELFF	TGTGCCAGCAGTTTTCGACCCGGGACAGGCACCGGGGAGCTGTTTTTT
NA	TRBJ2-7	TRBV18	NA	CASSLTGNGQYF	TGTGCCAGCTCACTAACTGGAAATGGGCAGTACTTC